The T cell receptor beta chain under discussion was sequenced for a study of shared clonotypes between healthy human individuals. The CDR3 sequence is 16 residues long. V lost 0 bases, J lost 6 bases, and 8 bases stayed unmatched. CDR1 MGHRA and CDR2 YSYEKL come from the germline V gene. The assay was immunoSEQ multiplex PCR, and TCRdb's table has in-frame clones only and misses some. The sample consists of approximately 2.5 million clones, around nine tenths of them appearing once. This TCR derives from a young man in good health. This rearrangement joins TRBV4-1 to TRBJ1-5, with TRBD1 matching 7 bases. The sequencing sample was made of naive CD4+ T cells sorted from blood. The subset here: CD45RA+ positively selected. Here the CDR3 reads CASSQEGGQGGQPQHF. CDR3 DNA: TGCGCCAGCAGCCAAGAAGGAGGGCAGGGGGGTCAGCCCCAGCATTTT.